Below are 17 T cell receptor beta chains sequenced from a single sample in a study of cytomegalovirus exposure and HLA in healthy donors. With 60 Vbeta and 13 Jbeta primers, the PCR was carried out. Some clones are missing from TCRdb's copy, which holds only in-frame ones; the method was immunoSEQ multiplex PCR. Here the sample spans 250,000 to 350,000 clones, around 66% being singletons. The material sequenced was PBMCs. These receptor sequences come from a female donor in good health and CMV-seronegative.

The V and J genes are TRBV7-9 and TRBJ1-3, with 7 bases matching TRBD1. This CDR3 has 14 residues. V was pared by 5 bases and J by 2 bases, with 3 bases of the junction left unmatched. Germline CDR1 is SEHNR and CDR2 is FQNEAQ (reference sequence). This chain's CDR3 is CASSEQGAGNTIYF. The CDR3 nucleotides are TGTGCCAGCAGCGAGCAGGGGGCTGGAAACACCATATATTTT.

This clone has just one count. V usage is TRBV7-2 and J usage is TRBJ1-1; D is perhaps TRBD1 (6 bases). The germline CDR1 and CDR2 sequences are SGHTA and FQGNSA. The CDR3 length is 15 residues. V shed 3 bases and J shed 4 bases, with 15 bases lying between them. The CDR3 DNA follows: TGTGCCAGCAGCTTGCTCGGCCTAGGGGGCACTGAAGCTTTCTTT. It yields the protein CASSLLGLGGTEAFF.

The chain links TRBV27 to TRBJ2-1; D perhaps matches TRBD2 (6 bases). Germline values: CDR1 MNHEY, CDR2 SMNVEV (reference sequence). This CDR3 has 13 amino acids. V was shortened by 3 bases and J by 6 bases, with 9 bases between the two germline ends. DNA for the CDR3: TGTGCCAGCAGTTTTGGACTACGCAATGAGCAGTTCTTC. Protein sequence: CASSFGLRNEQFF.

The DNA of the CDR3 is TGTAGAGGGGGTAGGCGGGCGGAGCCTGAAACGTTCTCTGGAAACACCATATATTTT. Protein: CRGGRRAEPETFSGNTIYF. The V gene is TRBV7-9, the J gene TRBJ1-3; possibly TRBD1 for D (6 bases). CDR3 length: 19 amino acids. Germline-derived CDR1 and CDR2 are SEHNR and FQNEAQ (reference sequence).

The chain joins TRBV6-1 to TRBJ1-1, with a weak D call TRBD1 (5 bases). Trimming removed 2 bases at V and 1 base at J, with 5 bases between. The CDR3 is 13 residues long. The germline V gene encodes CDR1 MNHNS and CDR2 SASEGT. Written as DNA, the CDR3 is TGTGCCAGCAGTGAACAGGGGAACACTGAAGCTTTCTTT. This translates into CASSEQGNTEAFF.

The genes are TRBV5-4 and TRBJ1-1; the match to TRBD1 covers 10 bases. Unmatched junction bases numbered 8, after V lost 1 base and J lost 5 bases. The germline V gene has CDR1 SGHNT and CDR2 YYREEE (reference sequence). This CDR3 has 16 residues. The CDR3 DNA sequence: TGTGCCAGCAGCTTGACACGGACAGGGGGAAGGACTGAAGCTTTCTTT. Protein sequence: CASSLTRTGGRTEAFF.

The CDR3 is CASSTSSDSGNTIYF. DNA of the CDR3: TGCGCCAGCAGTACGAGCAGCGACTCTGGAAACACCATATATTTT. The chain links TRBV5-1 to TRBJ1-3; no clear D. The germline V gene encodes CDR1 SGHRS and CDR2 YFSETQ. The CDR3 runs 15 residues. V was trimmed by 5 bases and J by 0 bases, leaving 12 bases between them.

The chain uses TRBV5-1 and TRBJ2-1; 12 bases line up with TRBD1. V lost 4 bases and J lost 9; bases outside the gene matches: 8. This CDR3 has 15 residues. Germline V lookup: CDR1 SGHRS, CDR2 YFSETQ. CDR3 coding DNA: TGCGCCAGCAGCACAGATTTGGGACAGGGGGCTGAGCAGTTCTTC. As protein: CASSTDLGQGAEQFF.

The chain has TRBV11-2 and TRBJ2-7; 13 positions agree with TRBD2. V was clipped by 5 bases and J by 6 bases; unmatched bases: 7. The CDR3 length is 15 residues. Germline assignment: CDR1 SGHAT and CDR2 FQNNGV. The CDR3 spells CASSPGLAGDGEQYF. In nucleotides, the CDR3 is TGTGCCAGCAGCCCTGGACTAGCGGGAGACGGCGAGCAGTACTTC.

The chain uses TRBV5-1 and TRBJ1-1; D is ambiguous. The CDR3 spans 15 residues. The germline gives CDR1 SGHRS, CDR2 YFSETQ. Trimming cost V 0 bases and J 4 bases, with 13 bases left between them. The CDR3 is CASSLGLSPPTEAFF. DNA for the CDR3: TGCGCCAGCAGCTTGGGACTCTCGCCGCCCACTGAAGCTTTCTTT.

V gene TRBV28 combines with J gene TRBJ2-7, with TRBD1 as a possible D gene (5 bases). Trimming removed 5 bases at V and 3 bases at J, with 14 bases between. Germline V gene sequence: CDR1 MDHEN, CDR2 SYDVKM. The CDR3 loop spans 14 amino acids. The CDR3 nucleotides are TGTGCCAGCAGTAACCTCAAACAGGACTACGAGCAGTACTTC. It codes for CASSNLKQDYEQYF.

CDR3 nucleotide sequence: TGTGCCAGCAGTAAAGGCCTCTCGGGGACCTACAATGAGCAGTTCTTC. This sequence encodes CASSKGLSGTYNEQFF. V usage is TRBV27 and J usage is TRBJ2-1; maybe TRBD2 (5 bases). Trimming removed 5 bases from V and 2 bases from J, with 16 bases in between. The CDR3 extends over 16 amino acids. The germline CDR1 and CDR2 sequences are MNHEY and SMNVEV (reference sequence).

Here the CDR3 reads CASSQEAGPGLAQPQHF. The CDR3 DNA reads TGCGCCAGCAGCCAAGAGGCGGGCCCAGGACTGGCTCAGCCCCAGCATTTT. V gene TRBV4-1 combines with J gene TRBJ1-5; D gene unclear. The ends were cut back, 0 bases at V and 6 bases at J, with 18 bases in the middle. The CDR3 loop spans 17 amino acids. Per the germline V gene, CDR1 is MGHRA and CDR2 is YSYEKL.

V usage is TRBV19 and J usage is TRBJ2-1; 8 bases align to TRBD1. CDR3 size: 13 residues. V gave up 4 bases and J gave up 10 bases; unmatched junction bases: 6. Per germline, CDR1 LNHDA and CDR2 SQIVND (reference sequence). CDR3 coding DNA: TGTGCCAGTAGTAGAGAGACAGGGGTCGAGCAGTTCTTC. The encoded protein is CASSRETGVEQFF.

J is TRBJ1-2 and V is TRBV6-1; TRBD1 matches at 11 bases. The germline V gene encodes CDR1 MNHNS and CDR2 SASEGT. The CDR3 runs 13 residues. The junction had 1 base not matched to a gene; V was cut back by 6 bases and J by 4 bases. The CDR3 region has the DNA TGTGCCAGCAGGGGGACAGGGGGCTATGGCTACACCTTC. This sequence encodes CASRGTGGYGYTF.

This clone was seen only a few times. The chain combines TRBV19 with TRBJ1-1; the match to TRBD1 covers 9 bases. This CDR3 contains 17 residues. The junction had 9 bases not matched to a gene; V was cut back by 2 bases and J by 2 bases. The germline gives CDR1 LNHDA, CDR2 SQIVND (reference sequence). The CDR3 loop reads CASSIPLRDRVNTEAFF. CDR3 nucleotides: TGTGCCAGTAGTATACCACTTCGGGACAGGGTTAACACTGAAGCTTTCTTT.

The chain links TRBV10-3 to TRBJ1-1; D is perhaps TRBD1 (5 bases). Deletions cut 2 bases from V and 4 bases from J, with 11 bases between. CDR1 and CDR2 from the germline V gene are ENHRY and SYGVKD. This CDR3 is 14 amino acids long. CDR3 nucleotides: TGTGCCATCAGTGAGCCGGGCGGGGGCACTGAAGCTTTCTTT. This encodes CAISEPGGGTEAFF.